These 20 T cell receptor beta chains share one sample of origin, sequenced in a study of somatic mutations in cytotoxic T cells in rheumatoid arthritis. Assay: immunoSEQ multiplex PCR; the TCRdb copy retains only in-frame clones and omits some. The table shows 13,000 to 15,000 clones, with about three quarters occurring only once. The source material was CD8+ T cells sorted from blood. The receptors were gathered from an adult with rheumatoid arthritis.

This sequence joins TRBV6-5 and TRBJ1-1; D is possibly TRBD1 (5 bases). Germline loops: CDR1 MNHEY, CDR2 SVGAGI. This CDR3 spans 14 amino acids. Trimming cost V 6 bases and J 5 bases, with 16 bases left between them. CDR3 DNA sequence: TGTGCCAGCAGCCTGACAGAGGGAAGGACTGAAGCTTTCTTT. It is translated as CASSLTEGRTEAFF.

The rearrangement links TRBV28 to TRBJ1-2; D is uncertain. The CDR3 length is 13 residues. Trimming pared 5 bases from V and 7 bases from J, leaving 14 bases between. Germline V gives CDR1 MDHEN, CDR2 SYDVKM. CDR3 nucleotides: TGTGCCAGCAGTCCCACCGCGGGTGCTGGCTACACCTTC. Amino acids: CASSPTAGAGYTF.

This sequence joins TRBV4-2 and TRBJ1-1, with D uncertain. V shed 5 bases and J shed 0 bases, with 1 base lying between them. Per the germline V gene, CDR1 is LGHNA and CDR2 is YNFKEQ. The CDR3 consists of 11 residues. The chain's CDR3 is CASSLNTEAFF. In DNA form, the CDR3 reads TGTGCCAGCAGCTTGAACACTGAAGCTTTCTTT.

V usage is TRBV30 and J usage is TRBJ2-2; perhaps TRBD2 as D (6 bases). The length of the CDR3 is 13 residues. The V end lost 4 bases, the J end lost 7 bases, and 13 bases lay between the germline ends. Germline lookup yields CDR1 GTSNPN and CDR2 SVGIG (reference sequence). CDR3 in amino acids: CAWTEGFSGELFF. The CDR3, as DNA: TGTGCCTGGACGGAGGGGTTCAGCGGGGAGCTGTTTTTT.

The V and J genes are TRBV6-6 and TRBJ2-7; possible D gene TRBD2, 5 bases. CDR3 length: 13 residues. Trimming stripped 2 bases from V and 1 base from J, with 6 bases between. Germline assignment: CDR1 MNHNY and CDR2 SVGAGI (reference sequence). CDR3 sequence (DNA): TGTGCCAGCAGTTACGGGGAGTCCTACGAGCAGTACTTC. It translates to CASSYGESYEQYF.

The chain is built from TRBV29-1 and TRBJ2-7, with D possibly TRBD2 on 5 matching bases. The germline V gene encodes CDR1 SQVTM and CDR2 ANQGSEA. The CDR3 is 10 residues long. The CDR3 DNA sequence: TGCGGCCCTGGGAGCTACGAGCAGTACTTC. Encoded protein: CGPGSYEQYF.

In this sample, this clone turned up a few times. The chain uses TRBV29-1 and TRBJ1-1, with D maybe TRBD1 (6 bases). V was clipped by 2 bases and J by 4 bases, with 11 bases between them. This CDR3 region has 13 residues. In germline, CDR1 is SQVTM, CDR2 ANQGSEA. The CDR3 sequence is CSVERDTPTEAFF. The CDR3 DNA reads TGCAGCGTTGAAAGGGACACCCCCACTGAAGCTTTCTTT.

The chain joins TRBV28 to TRBJ1-2; D is undetermined. Trimming shortened V by 3 bases and J by 0 bases, and 23 bases separated the two germline ends. CDR3 length: 19 amino acids. Germline CDR1 reads MDHEN; CDR2 reads SYDVKM. The CDR3 here is CASSFSRILSRGPNYGYTF. In DNA, the CDR3 is TGTGCCAGCAGTTTTTCCCGAATCCTATCTCGGGGTCCTAACTATGGCTACACCTTC.

The chain combines TRBV29-1 with TRBJ2-1; weak D call: TRBD1 (6 bases). The CDR3 spans 16 residues. The V gene's germline CDR1 is SQVTM and CDR2 ANQGSEA. V lost 4 bases to trimming and J lost 2 bases, with 18 bases between them. The CDR3 is CSVVGYGQMTYNEQFF. DNA of the CDR3: TGCAGCGTTGTAGGGTACGGACAGATGACCTACAATGAGCAGTTCTTC.

This chain uses TRBV29-1 with TRBJ2-3; D perhaps matches TRBD2 (6 bases). Germline assignment: CDR1 SQVTM and CDR2 ANQGSEA. This CDR3 contains 13 residues. The V end was cut by 4 bases, the J end by 1 base, with 9 bases between. The CDR3 loop reads CSVVWGGTDTQYF. CDR3 in DNA: TGCAGCGTTGTGTGGGGGGGCACAGATACGCAGTATTTT.

The chain is built from TRBV4-1 and TRBJ1-4; D is unresolved. Trimming shortened V by 0 bases and J by 7 bases, and 15 bases separated the two germline ends. Germline V gene lookup returns CDR1 MGHRA and CDR2 YSYEKL. The CDR3 extends over 16 amino acids. CDR3 loop: CASSQERLARIEKLFF. In DNA form, the CDR3 reads TGCGCCAGCAGCCAAGAGAGGCTCGCGAGGATTGAAAAACTGTTTTTT.

This clone was recorded once. The junction does not match germline at one end; this may be a read error. The chain uses TRBV7-2 and TRBJ1-1; perhaps TRBD1 as D (6 bases). CDR1 and CDR2 from the germline V gene are SGHTA and FQGNSA. This CDR3 spans 10 amino acids. CDR3 nucleotides: TGTGCCAGCAGCTCCTCAGGGGTAATCTTT. It translates to CASSSSGVIF.

The genes are TRBV5-1 and TRBJ2-1; D gene unclear. V was pared by 3 bases and J by 5 bases, with 9 bases between. The germline gives CDR1 SGHRS, CDR2 YFSETQ. This CDR3 is built from 13 residues. The CDR3 nucleotides are TGCGCCAGCAGCTACCCTGGGGACAATGAGCAGTTCTTC. Translating it yields CASSYPGDNEQFF.

CDR3 loop: CASSQAFPSGNTIYF. The CDR3 coding sequence is TGCGCCAGCAGCCAAGCCTTCCCCTCTGGAAACACCATATATTTT. This chain joins TRBV4-1 and TRBJ1-3, with no clear D. CDR3 length equals 15 residues. Between the trimmed V and J ends, which lost 1 base and 0 bases, there was a span of 7 bases. CDR1 is MGHRA, CDR2 YSYEKL, per germline.

The rearrangement links TRBV2 to TRBJ2-2, with D tentatively TRBD1 (5 bases). V lost 10 bases and J 0 bases, leaving 12 bases between the germline ends. Germline CDR1 SNHLY, CDR2 FYNNEI. The length of the CDR3 is 14 residues. The CDR3: CATQGDANTGELFF. CDR3 in DNA: TGTGCCACCCAGGGCGACGCGAACACCGGGGAGCTGTTTTTT.

CDR3 protein: CASSRSMTANYGYTF. The CDR3 region has the DNA TGCGCCAGCAGCCGCTCGATGACAGCTAACTATGGCTACACCTTC. This chain links TRBV4-3 with TRBJ1-2, with TRBD1 as a possible D gene (5 bases). Germline CDR1 LGHNA, CDR2 YSLEER. This CDR3 has 15 residues. V lost 4 bases and J 0 bases, leaving 12 bases between the germline ends.

This chain connects TRBV7-9 to TRBJ2-5; 11 bases align to TRBD2. The CDR3 has 15 amino acids. CDR1 and CDR2 (germline): SEHNR, FQNEAQ (reference sequence). V dropped 3 bases and J dropped 4; count of bases not matched to a gene: 4. DNA of the CDR3: TGTGCCAGCAGCTTGTCTAGCGGGGGGTTAGAGACCCAGTACTTC. It is translated as CASSLSSGGLETQYF.

This rearrangement joins TRBV9 to TRBJ1-3; maybe TRBD1 (5 bases). The CDR3 covers 14 residues. V was trimmed by 3 bases and J by 2 bases, leaving 9 bases between them. Germline V gives CDR1 SGDLS, CDR2 YYNGEE. The DNA for the CDR3 is TGTGCCAGCAGCGCCGGGACGGCTGGAAACACCATATATTTT. Encoded protein: CASSAGTAGNTIYF.

This clone was found a few times. This chain connects TRBV7-3 to TRBJ2-1; 8 bases fit TRBD1. Germline V lookup: CDR1 SGHTA, CDR2 FQGTGA. The CDR3 is 16 residues long. The J segment lost 0 bases and the V segment lost 2 bases, leaving 3 bases of the junction unmatched. CDR3: CASSLGTGSSYNEQFF. CDR3 coding DNA: TGTGCCAGCAGCTTAGGGACAGGCAGCTCCTACAATGAGCAGTTCTTC.

This chain links TRBV27 with TRBJ2-7, with D perhaps matching TRBD2 (6 bases). The CDR3 runs 17 residues. Looked up from germline, CDR1 is MNHEY and CDR2 is SMNVEV (reference sequence). The V gene lost 2 bases and the J gene lost 2 bases, with 19 bases spanning the gap. The CDR3 loop reads CASSLTQLWGLTYEQYF. The CDR3 nucleotides read TGTGCCAGCAGTTTAACCCAATTATGGGGACTTACCTACGAGCAGTACTTC.